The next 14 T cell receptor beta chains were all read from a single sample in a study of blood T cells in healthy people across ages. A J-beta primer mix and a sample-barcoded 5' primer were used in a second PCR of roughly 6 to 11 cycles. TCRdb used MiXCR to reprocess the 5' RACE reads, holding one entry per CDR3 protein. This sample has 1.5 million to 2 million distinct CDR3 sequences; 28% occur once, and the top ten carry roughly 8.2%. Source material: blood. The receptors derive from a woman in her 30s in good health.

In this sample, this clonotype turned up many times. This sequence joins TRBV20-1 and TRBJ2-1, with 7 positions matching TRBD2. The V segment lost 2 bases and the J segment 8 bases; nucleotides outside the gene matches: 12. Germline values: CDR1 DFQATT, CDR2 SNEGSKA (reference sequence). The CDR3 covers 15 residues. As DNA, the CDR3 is TGCAGTGCTAGAAGGGTGGCGGGAGTGGGAGATGAGCAGTTCTTC. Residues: CSARRVAGVGDEQFF.

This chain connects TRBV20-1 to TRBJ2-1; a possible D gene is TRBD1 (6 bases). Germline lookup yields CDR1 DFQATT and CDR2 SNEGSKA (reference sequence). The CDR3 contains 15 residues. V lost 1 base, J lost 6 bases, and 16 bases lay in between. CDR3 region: CSARAPGQNSNEQFF. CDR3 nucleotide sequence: TGCAGTGCTAGAGCACCAGGACAGAACTCCAATGAGCAGTTCTTC.

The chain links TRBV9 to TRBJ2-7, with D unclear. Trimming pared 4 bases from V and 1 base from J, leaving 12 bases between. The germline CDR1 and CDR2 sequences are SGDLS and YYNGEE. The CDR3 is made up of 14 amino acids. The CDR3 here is CASSTATGSYEQYF. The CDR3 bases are TGTGCCAGCAGCACTGCGACTGGTTCCTACGAGCAGTACTTC.

CDR3 amino acids: CAISESESVNTEAFF. CDR3 sequence (DNA): TGTGCCATCAGTGAGTCTGAGTCCGTGAACACTGAAGCTTTCTTT. The chain links TRBV10-3 to TRBJ1-1; D is unresolved. This CDR3 has 15 residues. The ends were cut back, 0 bases at V and 0 bases at J, with 8 bases in the middle. The germline V gene has CDR1 ENHRY and CDR2 SYGVKD.

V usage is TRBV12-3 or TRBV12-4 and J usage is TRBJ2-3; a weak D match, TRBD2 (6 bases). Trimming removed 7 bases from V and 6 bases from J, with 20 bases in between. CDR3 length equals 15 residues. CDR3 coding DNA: TGTGCCAGCACCTGGGGCGGGCGGGAAACTGATACGCAGTATTTT. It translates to CASTWGGRETDTQYF.

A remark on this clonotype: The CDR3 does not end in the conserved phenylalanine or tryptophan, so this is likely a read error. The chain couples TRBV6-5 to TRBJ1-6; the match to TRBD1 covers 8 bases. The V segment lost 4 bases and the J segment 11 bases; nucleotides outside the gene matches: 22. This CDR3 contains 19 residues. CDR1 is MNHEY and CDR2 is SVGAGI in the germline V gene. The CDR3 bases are TGTGCCAGCAGTTTCGGGGGGTCCGGGACAGGCGCGTCTGGGCCACCCCTCCACTGT. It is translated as CASSFGGSGTGASGPPLHC.

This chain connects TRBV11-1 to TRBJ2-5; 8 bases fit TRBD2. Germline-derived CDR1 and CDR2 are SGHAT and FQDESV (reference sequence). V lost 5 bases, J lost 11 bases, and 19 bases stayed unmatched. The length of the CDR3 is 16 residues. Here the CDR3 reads CASSPRHGGNQREQYF. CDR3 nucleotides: TGTGCCAGCAGCCCCCGGCACGGGGGGAACCAGCGGGAGCAGTACTTC.

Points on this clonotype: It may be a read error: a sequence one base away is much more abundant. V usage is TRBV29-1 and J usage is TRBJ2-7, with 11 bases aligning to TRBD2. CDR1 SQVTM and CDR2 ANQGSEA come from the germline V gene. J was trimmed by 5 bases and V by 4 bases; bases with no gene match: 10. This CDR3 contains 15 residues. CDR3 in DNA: TGCAGCGTTGCCAGGCGACTAGCGGGATGTAACGAGCAGTACTTC. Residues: CSVARRLAGCNEQYF.

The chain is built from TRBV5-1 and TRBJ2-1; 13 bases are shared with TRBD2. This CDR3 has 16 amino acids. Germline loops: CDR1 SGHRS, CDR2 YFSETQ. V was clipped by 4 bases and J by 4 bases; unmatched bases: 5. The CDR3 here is CASSPGTSGDYNEQFF. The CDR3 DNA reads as TGCGCCAGCAGCCCGGGGACTAGCGGGGATTACAATGAGCAGTTCTTC.

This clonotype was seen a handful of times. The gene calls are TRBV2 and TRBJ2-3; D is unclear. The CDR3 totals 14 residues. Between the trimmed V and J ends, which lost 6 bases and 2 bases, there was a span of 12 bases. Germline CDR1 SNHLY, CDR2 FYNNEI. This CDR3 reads CASRELIDTDTQYF. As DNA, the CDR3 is TGTGCCAGCAGGGAATTGATCGACACAGATACGCAGTATTTT.

The CDR3 loop is CASSLRLETDTQYF. CDR3 DNA: TGTGCCAGCAGCTTAAGGCTGGAGACAGATACGCAGTATTTT. The V gene is TRBV11-2, the J gene TRBJ2-3, with D hard to call. CDR3 length equals 14 residues. Trimming took off 2 bases at V and 3 bases at J, with 9 bases between the two ends. Germline CDR1 is SGHAT and CDR2 is FQNNGV.

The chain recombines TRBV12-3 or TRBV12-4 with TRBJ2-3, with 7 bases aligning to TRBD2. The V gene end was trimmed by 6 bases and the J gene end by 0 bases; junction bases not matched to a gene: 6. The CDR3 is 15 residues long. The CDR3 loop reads CASSKSGISTDTQYF. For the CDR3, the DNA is TGTGCCAGCAGCAAAAGCGGGATTAGCACAGATACGCAGTATTTT.

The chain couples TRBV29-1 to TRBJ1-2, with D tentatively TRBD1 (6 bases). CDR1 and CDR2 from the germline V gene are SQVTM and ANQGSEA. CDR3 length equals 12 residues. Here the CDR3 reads CSLITGSYGYTF. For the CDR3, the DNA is TGCAGTCTGATTACAGGGTCCTATGGCTACACCTTC.

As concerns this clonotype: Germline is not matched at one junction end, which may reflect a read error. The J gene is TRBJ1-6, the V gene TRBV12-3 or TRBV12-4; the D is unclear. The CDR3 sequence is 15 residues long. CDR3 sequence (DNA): TGTGCCAGCAATTTACGCGGGAAAGCCAATTCACCCCTCCACTTT. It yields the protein CASNLRGKANSPLHF.